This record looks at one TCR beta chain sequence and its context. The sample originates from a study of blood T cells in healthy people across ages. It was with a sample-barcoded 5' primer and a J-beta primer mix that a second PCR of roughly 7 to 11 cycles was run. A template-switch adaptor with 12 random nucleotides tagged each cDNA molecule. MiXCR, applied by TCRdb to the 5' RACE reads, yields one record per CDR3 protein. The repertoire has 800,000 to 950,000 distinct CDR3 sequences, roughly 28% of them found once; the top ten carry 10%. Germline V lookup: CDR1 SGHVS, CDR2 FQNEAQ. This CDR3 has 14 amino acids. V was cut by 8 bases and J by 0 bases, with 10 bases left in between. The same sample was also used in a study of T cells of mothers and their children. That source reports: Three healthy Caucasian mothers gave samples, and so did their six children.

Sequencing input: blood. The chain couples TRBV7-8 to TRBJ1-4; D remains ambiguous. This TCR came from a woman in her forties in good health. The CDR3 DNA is TGTGCCAGCGGATTGACGGCAACTAATGAAAAACTGTTTTTT. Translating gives CASGLTATNEKLFF.